Listed below are T cell receptor beta chains from one sample, sequenced in a study of early T cells in non-severe SARS-CoV-2 infection. Each CDR3 protein gets one entry after TCRdb re-called the 5' RACE reads with MiXCR. In the table there are 40,000 to 55,000 distinct CDR3 sequences, 9% to 15% of which are singletons. Sequenced sample: whole blood. These receptors all come from an adult who was a healthcare worker with PCR-confirmed SARS-CoV-2 infection or an uninfected control (not recorded which). Both conserved end residues are part of each CDR3. The order of the fields is V gene, D gene, J gene, clone size, CDR3 protein, CDR3 DNA. A D gene is named only where the DNA matches it firmly. Clone size is stated in some rows and not others, as once, few, many or a class when expanded.

V gene: TRBV5-1
D gene: -
J gene: TRBJ1-1
clone size: few
CDR3 protein: CASSLEVTAEAFF
CDR3 DNA: TGCGCCAGCAGCTTGGAGGTGACGGCTGAAGCTTTCTTT

V gene: TRBV28
D gene: TRBD1
J gene: TRBJ1-4
clone size: many
CDR3 protein: CASLSGTGSEKLFF
CDR3 DNA: TGTGCCAGCCTATCCGGGACAGGGTCTGAAAAACTGTTTTTT

V gene: TRBV5-1
D gene: TRBD2
J gene: TRBJ2-2
clone size: -
CDR3 protein: CASSFSSGVAGELFF
CDR3 DNA: TGCGCCAGCAGCTTTTCTAGCGGGGTCGCCGGGGAGCTGTTTTTT

V gene: TRBV5-4
D gene: TRBD1
J gene: TRBJ1-2
clone size: -
CDR3 protein: CASSFPQGQSYGYTF
CDR3 DNA: TGTGCCAGCAGCTTCCCCCAGGGACAGTCCTATGGCTACACCTTC

V gene: TRBV20-1
D gene: -
J gene: TRBJ2-5
clone size: -
CDR3 protein: CSARLSPETQYF
CDR3 DNA: TGCAGTGCTAGACTTTCTCCTGAGACCCAGTACTTT

V gene: TRBV6-5
D gene: -
J gene: TRBJ1-4
clone size: many
CDR3 protein: CASKNGGANEKLFF
CDR3 DNA: TGTGCCAGCAAGAACGGGGGCGCTAATGAAAAACTGTTTTTT

V gene: TRBV12-3/TRBV12-4
D gene: TRBD1
J gene: TRBJ1-6
clone size: -
CDR3 protein: CASKLGTGSSPLHF
CDR3 DNA: TGTGCCAGCAAATTAGGGACAGGGTCTTCACCCCTCCACTTT

V gene: TRBV12-3/TRBV12-4
D gene: -
J gene: TRBJ1-1
clone size: many
CDR3 protein: CASSFRGGYTEAFF
CDR3 DNA: TGTGCCAGCAGTTTCAGGGGCGGATACACTGAAGCTTTCTTT

V gene: TRBV28
D gene: -
J gene: TRBJ1-2
clone size: -
CDR3 protein: CASRPDSNYGYTF
CDR3 DNA: TGTGCCAGTAGACCCGACAGCAATTATGGCTACACCTTC

V gene: TRBV20-1
D gene: TRBD2
J gene: TRBJ2-1
clone size: -
CDR3 protein: CSAGSISGVYNEQFF
CDR3 DNA: TGCAGTGCTGGGTCCATTAGCGGGGTCTACAATGAGCAGTTCTTC

V gene: TRBV6-2/TRBV6-3
D gene: -
J gene: TRBJ1-1
clone size: -
CDR3 protein: CASSYAGGPEAFF
CDR3 DNA: TGTGCCAGCAGTTACGCGGGGGGGCCTGAAGCTTTCTTT

V gene: TRBV20-1
D gene: TRBD2
J gene: TRBJ2-7
clone size: few
CDR3 protein: CSAPKTSGGTSYEQYF
CDR3 DNA: TGCAGTGCTCCAAAGACTAGCGGGGGCACGTCCTACGAGCAGTACTTC

V gene: TRBV27
D gene: -
J gene: TRBJ2-7
clone size: few
CDR3 protein: CASSVLARSLNEQYF
CDR3 DNA: TGTGCCAGCAGTGTACTAGCTAGGAGTTTGAACGAGCAGTACTTC

V gene: TRBV20-1
D gene: TRBD2
J gene: TRBJ2-7
clone size: many
CDR3 protein: CSAKLAESSYEQYF
CDR3 DNA: TGCAGTGCGAAACTAGCGGAGAGCTCCTACGAGCAGTACTTC

V gene: TRBV5-5
D gene: TRBD1
J gene: TRBJ1-4
clone size: -
CDR3 protein: CASSLGGQGGNKLFF
CDR3 DNA: TGTGCCAGCAGCCTCGGGGGACAGGGAGGGAACAAACTGTTTTTT

V gene: TRBV7-9
D gene: -
J gene: TRBJ2-3
clone size: many
CDR3 protein: CASSGGALADTQYF
CDR3 DNA: TGTGCCAGCAGCGGGGGGGCCCTTGCAGATACGCAGTATTTT

V gene: TRBV5-1
D gene: -
J gene: TRBJ2-2
clone size: many
CDR3 protein: CASKRNSDTGELFF
CDR3 DNA: TGCGCCAGCAAACGGAATTCGGACACCGGGGAGCTGTTTTTT

V gene: TRBV25-1
D gene: -
J gene: TRBJ1-5
clone size: medium-sized
CDR3 protein: CASSLGGQPQHF
CDR3 DNA: TGTGCCAGCAGCTTAGGAGGACAGCCCCAGCATTTT

V gene: TRBV7-2
D gene: -
J gene: TRBJ2-3
clone size: few
CDR3 protein: CASSFTGYTDTQYF
CDR3 DNA: TGTGCCAGCAGCTTCACAGGGTACACAGATACGCAGTATTTT

V gene: TRBV12-3/TRBV12-4
D gene: -
J gene: TRBJ2-7
clone size: -
CDR3 protein: CASSLELWTEAYEQYF
CDR3 DNA: TGTGCCAGCAGTTTAGAATTGTGGACAGAAGCCTACGAGCAGTACTTC

V gene: TRBV12-3/TRBV12-4
D gene: -
J gene: TRBJ2-3
clone size: -
CDR3 protein: CASSFENTQYF
CDR3 DNA: TGTGCCAGCAGTTTCGAGAATACGCAGTATTTT

V gene: TRBV6-1
D gene: -
J gene: TRBJ1-1
clone size: many
CDR3 protein: CASSEAMGQGNTEAFF
CDR3 DNA: TGTGCCAGCAGTGAAGCCATGGGGCAGGGTAACACTGAAGCTTTCTTT

V gene: TRBV29-1
D gene: -
J gene: TRBJ2-1
clone size: -
CDR3 protein: CSAGLYNEQFF
CDR3 DNA: TGCAGCGCAGGACTGTACAATGAGCAGTTCTTC

V gene: TRBV5-1
D gene: -
J gene: TRBJ1-2
clone size: few
CDR3 protein: CASSLAISRGSEFYGYTF
CDR3 DNA: TGCGCCAGCAGCTTGGCAATTAGCCGGGGCTCAGAATTCTATGGCTACACCTTC

V gene: TRBV11-2
D gene: TRBD2
J gene: TRBJ2-3
clone size: many
CDR3 protein: CASSPLRLAADTQYF
CDR3 DNA: TGTGCCAGCAGCCCCCTGAGACTAGCGGCAGATACGCAGTATTTT

V gene: TRBV6-2/TRBV6-3
D gene: TRBD1
J gene: TRBJ1-5
clone size: many
CDR3 protein: CASSSPEGAQPQHF
CDR3 DNA: TGTGCCAGCAGTTCCCCCGAGGGGGCACAGCCCCAGCATTTT

V gene: TRBV14
D gene: -
J gene: TRBJ2-3
clone size: -
CDR3 protein: CASTPGATGTDTQYF
CDR3 DNA: TGTGCCAGCACCCCGGGAGCCACAGGCACAGATACGCAGTATTTT

V gene: TRBV18
D gene: -
J gene: TRBJ2-7
clone size: -
CDR3 protein: CASSRLNYEQYF
CDR3 DNA: TGTGCCAGCTCACGGCTCAATTACGAGCAGTACTTC

V gene: TRBV6-5
D gene: TRBD1
J gene: TRBJ1-4
clone size: few
CDR3 protein: CASRPRGQEKLFF
CDR3 DNA: TGTGCCAGCAGGCCCAGGGGGCAGGAAAAACTGTTTTTT

V gene: TRBV5-4
D gene: TRBD1
J gene: TRBJ2-7
clone size: few
CDR3 protein: CASSSRQGLTYEQYF
CDR3 DNA: TGTGCCAGCAGCTCGAGACAGGGATTAACCTACGAGCAGTACTTC

V gene: TRBV7-2
D gene: TRBD1
J gene: TRBJ2-5
clone size: many
CDR3 protein: CASSSRQGSETQYF
CDR3 DNA: TGTGCCAGCAGCTCAAGACAGGGTTCAGAGACCCAGTACTTC

V gene: TRBV28
D gene: -
J gene: TRBJ2-4
clone size: -
CDR3 protein: CASSPGSSGADIQYF
CDR3 DNA: TGTGCCAGCAGCCCCGGGTCTTCAGGCGCTGACATTCAGTACTTC

V gene: TRBV19
D gene: TRBD1
J gene: TRBJ1-5
clone size: -
CDR3 protein: CASSFRQGGSNQPQHF
CDR3 DNA: TGTGCCAGTAGTTTCCGACAGGGTGGTAGCAATCAGCCCCAGCATTTT

V gene: TRBV25-1
D gene: TRBD2
J gene: TRBJ2-1
clone size: few
CDR3 protein: CASSEAGGYNEQFF
CDR3 DNA: TGTGCCAGCAGTGAGGCGGGGGGGTACAATGAGCAGTTCTTC

V gene: TRBV7-9
D gene: -
J gene: TRBJ2-1
clone size: -
CDR3 protein: CASSSDPYNEQFF
CDR3 DNA: TGTGCCAGCAGCTCCGACCCGTACAATGAGCAGTTCTTC

V gene: TRBV6-2/TRBV6-3
D gene: -
J gene: TRBJ1-5
clone size: many
CDR3 protein: CASSYGEIQPQHF
CDR3 DNA: TGTGCCAGCAGTTATGGGGAAATCCAGCCCCAGCATTTT

V gene: TRBV6-1
D gene: -
J gene: TRBJ2-5
clone size: -
CDR3 protein: CASSEVDRGGETQYF
CDR3 DNA: TGTGCCAGCAGTGAAGTGGACCGGGGAGGAGAGACCCAGTACTTC

V gene: TRBV7-9
D gene: TRBD1
J gene: TRBJ1-1
clone size: many
CDR3 protein: CASSLEDRGGTTF
CDR3 DNA: TGTGCCAGCAGCCTGGAGGACAGGGGAGGCACTACCTTC

V gene: TRBV9
D gene: -
J gene: TRBJ1-1
clone size: many
CDR3 protein: CASSVEQLNTEAFF
CDR3 DNA: TGTGCCAGCAGCGTAGAACAGCTGAACACTGAAGCTTTCTTT

V gene: TRBV27
D gene: -
J gene: TRBJ1-6
clone size: many
CDR3 protein: CASRQSSYNSPLHF
CDR3 DNA: TGTGCCAGCAGGCAGAGCTCCTATAATTCACCCCTCCACTTT

V gene: TRBV7-9
D gene: -
J gene: TRBJ1-2
clone size: many
CDR3 protein: CASSSGQYYGYTF
CDR3 DNA: TGTGCCAGCAGCTCTGGACAGTACTATGGCTACACCTTC

V gene: TRBV29-1
D gene: -
J gene: TRBJ2-7
clone size: -
CDR3 protein: CSVRGWGAYEQYF
CDR3 DNA: TGCAGCGTCAGGGGATGGGGCGCCTACGAGCAGTACTTC

V gene: TRBV20-1
D gene: -
J gene: TRBJ2-5
clone size: -
CDR3 protein: CSARAPSLGQGETQYF
CDR3 DNA: TGCAGTGCTAGAGCCCCTTCGCTAGGGCAAGGAGAGACCCAGTACTTC

V gene: TRBV6-5
D gene: TRBD1
J gene: TRBJ2-1
clone size: many
CDR3 protein: CASTDRGLNEQFF
CDR3 DNA: TGTGCCAGCACCGACAGGGGCCTGAATGAGCAGTTCTTC

V gene: TRBV20-1
D gene: -
J gene: TRBJ2-7
clone size: few
CDR3 protein: CSATTLGEQYF
CDR3 DNA: TGCAGTGCCACTACCCTGGGGGAGCAGTACTTC

V gene: TRBV20-1
D gene: TRBD1
J gene: TRBJ1-2
clone size: -
CDR3 protein: CSALRGHGTNYGYTF
CDR3 DNA: TGCAGTGCTCTCAGGGGGCACGGTACTAACTATGGCTACACCTTC

V gene: TRBV7-9
D gene: -
J gene: TRBJ2-7
clone size: few
CDR3 protein: CASSLGQYYEQYF
CDR3 DNA: TGTGCCAGCAGCTTAGGGCAGTACTACGAGCAGTACTTC

V gene: TRBV10-3
D gene: TRBD1
J gene: TRBJ1-2
clone size: -
CDR3 protein: CAINEGQSNGYTF
CDR3 DNA: TGTGCCATCAATGAGGGACAGTCTAATGGCTACACCTTC

V gene: TRBV25-1
D gene: -
J gene: TRBJ1-1
clone size: few
CDR3 protein: CASSSGPETYNRVENTEAFF
CDR3 DNA: TGTGCCAGCAGTTCCGGTCCGGAGACCTACAACAGGGTGGAGAACACTGAAGCTTTCTTT

V gene: TRBV29-1
D gene: TRBD2
J gene: TRBJ2-7
clone size: -
CDR3 protein: CSVTSGSYHEQYF
CDR3 DNA: TGCAGCGTGACTAGCGGGAGTTACCACGAGCAGTACTTC

V gene: TRBV24-1
D gene: -
J gene: TRBJ2-2
clone size: -
CDR3 protein: CATSDTGLANTGELFF
CDR3 DNA: TGTGCCACCAGTGATACAGGGTTAGCGAACACCGGGGAGCTGTTTTTT

V gene: TRBV6-2/TRBV6-3
D gene: TRBD2
J gene: TRBJ2-2
clone size: -
CDR3 protein: CASSYEREDTGELFF
CDR3 DNA: TGTGCCAGCAGTTACGAGCGGGAGGATACCGGGGAGCTGTTTTTT

V gene: TRBV6-2/TRBV6-3
D gene: TRBD1
J gene: TRBJ1-1
clone size: many
CDR3 protein: CASLTGVDTEAFF
CDR3 DNA: TGTGCCAGCTTGACAGGGGTGGACACTGAAGCTTTCTTT

V gene: TRBV11-3
D gene: -
J gene: TRBJ2-1
clone size: many
CDR3 protein: CASSLPGHNEQFF
CDR3 DNA: TGTGCCAGCAGCTTACCAGGGCACAATGAGCAGTTCTTC